A selection of T cell receptor beta chains follows, all from one sample in a study of shared clonotypes between healthy human individuals. Sequencing used immunoSEQ multiplex PCR; TCRdb keeps in-frame clones, though not all of them. The sample includes a few million clones, approximately 92% of them seen just once. The sample comprised naive CD4+ T cells sorted from blood. The origin of the receptors is a man aged 18 to 30 in good health. Each CDR3 is given with its conserved first and last residue. The D gene is left open where the match is weak. Size is stated for part of the rows, as once, few or many counts, or as a class when the clone is expanded.

v_gene,d_gene,len,j_gene,abundance,CDR3aa,CDR3nt
TRBV6-5,TRBD1,15,TRBJ1-4,-,CASSSTGTANEKLFF,TGTGCCAGCAGTTCAACCGGGACAGCTAATGAAAAACTGTTTTTT
TRBV6-1,-,13,TRBJ1-1,-,CASGGGMNTEAFF,TGTGCCAGCGGCGGAGGCATGAACACTGAAGCTTTCTTT
TRBV7-8,TRBD1,17,TRBJ1-2,-,CASSLGGFGDRERGYTF,TGTGCCAGCAGCTTAGGGGGTTTCGGGGACAGGGAGCGTGGCTACACCTTC
TRBV5-4,TRBD1,15,TRBJ1-4,-,CASSTTGTGIEKLFF,TGTGCCAGCAGCACCACCGGGACAGGGATTGAAAAACTGTTTTTT
TRBV11-3,TRBD1,15,TRBJ2-1,-,CASSPHRDRRNEQFF,TGTGCCAGCAGCCCCCACCGGGACAGGAGAAATGAGCAGTTCTTC
TRBV29-1,-,13,TRBJ1-1,-,CSVDFLTNTEAFF,TGCAGCGTTGATTTCTTAACGAACACTGAAGCTTTCTTT
TRBV4-1,-,14,TRBJ2-7,-,CASSHSGGGYEQYF,TGCGCCAGCAGCCATAGCGGAGGCGGGTACGAGCAGTACTTC
TRBV19,-,15,TRBJ1-2,-,CASTEGPLRGHGYTF,TGTGCCAGTACCGAAGGGCCCTTGAGAGGTCATGGCTACACCTTC
TRBV28,-,17,TRBJ2-7,once,CASTHFSAGRYSYEQYF,TGTGCCAGCACCCACTTTTCGGCAGGGAGATACTCCTACGAGCAGTACTTC
TRBV30,TRBD2,15,TRBJ2-3,-,CAWSVAGGPSDTQYF,TGTGCCTGGAGTGTAGCGGGGGGGCCCTCAGATACGCAGTATTTT
TRBV6-1,-,14,TRBJ2-7,-,CASTRAGSSYEQYF,TGTGCCAGCACCCGGGCAGGGAGCTCCTACGAGCAGTACTTC
TRBV7-2,-,13,TRBJ2-1,once,CASSTLSYNEQFF,TGTGCCAGCAGCACCCTCTCCTACAATGAGCAGTTCTTC
TRBV18,TRBD1,14,TRBJ1-1,few,CASSQGQGNTEAFF,TGTGCCAGCTCACAGGGACAGGGGAACACTGAAGCTTTCTTT
TRBV5-1,TRBD1,15,TRBJ2-2,-,CASSLGQGDTGELFF,TGCGCCAGCAGCTTGGGACAGGGAGATACCGGGGAGCTGTTTTTT
TRBV5-4,-,14,TRBJ1-1,-,CASSLTLMDTEAFF,TGTGCCAGCAGCTTGACCTTAATGGACACTGAAGCTTTCTTT
TRBV7-2,TRBD2,15,TRBJ2-3,-,CASSLGGILTDTQYF,TGTGCCAGCAGCTTGGGAGGGATTCTCACAGATACGCAGTATTTT
TRBV30,TRBD2,17,TRBJ2-1,-,CAWSDLKEREGFHEQFF,TGTGCCTGGAGTGATTTAAAGGAGCGGGAGGGGTTCCATGAGCAGTTCTTC
TRBV9,TRBD2,14,TRBJ2-2,-,CASSLRGGPGELFF,TGTGCCAGCAGCCTCCGGGGGGGCCCTGGGGAGCTGTTTTTT
TRBV19,TRBD1,14,TRBJ1-2,-,CASATRQGNYGYTF,TGTGCCAGCGCCACCCGACAGGGGAACTATGGCTACACCTTC
TRBV15,TRBD2,15,TRBJ2-1,-,CATSRDGTSGNEQFF,TGTGCCACCAGCAGAGATGGGACTAGCGGCAATGAGCAGTTCTTC
TRBV30,-,15,TRBJ1-5,-,CAWSGPGGSNQPQHF,TGTGCCTGGAGCGGACCGGGGGGTAGCAATCAGCCCCAGCATTTT
TRBV11-2,TRBD2,17,TRBJ2-2,-,CASSSGLAGARAGELFF,TGTGCCAGCAGCTCTGGACTAGCGGGAGCGCGGGCCGGGGAGCTGTTTTTT
TRBV5-1,TRBD1,15,TRBJ2-3,-,CASSPGQGYTDTQYF,TGCGCCAGCAGCCCCGGACAGGGATATACAGATACGCAGTATTTT
TRBV27,-,13,TRBJ1-6,-,CASTGTENSPLHF,TGTGCCAGCACCGGGACGGAAAATTCACCCCTCCACTTT
TRBV5-6,-,12,TRBJ2-7,-,CASSLRFYEQYF,TGTGCCAGCAGCTTACGGTTCTACGAGCAGTACTTC
TRBV6-4,-,17,TRBJ2-2,-,CASSGPQTREVTGELFF,TGTGCCAGCAGTGGCCCCCAGACCAGGGAGGTTACCGGGGAGCTGTTTTTT
TRBV30,-,13,TRBJ2-2,-,CAWTGTNTGELFF,TGTGCCTGGACTGGGACGAACACCGGGGAGCTGTTTTTT
TRBV4-3,-,15,TRBJ2-3,-,CASSQDWPSTDTQYF,TGCGCCAGCAGCCAAGATTGGCCTAGCACAGATACGCAGTATTTT
TRBV7-2,-,15,TRBJ2-1,-,CASSLIAGAGNEQFF,TGTGCCAGCAGCTTAATCGCGGGGGCTGGTAATGAGCAGTTCTTC
TRBV2,TRBD1,15,TRBJ1-6,-,CASSDGQGLNSPLHF,TGTGCCAGCAGTGATGGACAGGGCCTTAATTCACCCCTCCACTTT
TRBV30,-,14,TRBJ2-1,-,CAWSVTISYNEQFF,TGTGCCTGGAGTGTAACTATCTCCTACAATGAGCAGTTCTTC